A selection of T cell receptor beta chains follows, all from one sample in a study of blood T cell repertoires in COVID-19. TCRdb keeps only in-frame clones here, not all; method: immunoSEQ multiplex PCR. The sample holds roughly 45,000 clones; roughly 86% are singletons and the top ten take over 15%. The sequencing input was peripheral blood. The receptors originated from a man aged 55 to 70 with active COVID-19. CDR3s include the opening cysteine and the closing phenylalanine or tryptophan. A D gene is named only where the DNA matches it firmly. The size of a clone is reported for some rows only, either as once, few or many, or as a class for expanded clones.

v_gene,d_gene,j_gene,abundance,CDR3aa,CDR3nt
TRBV28,NA,TRBJ1-3,NA,CASSPTGPLSGNTIYF,TGTGCCAGCAGTCCGACAGGTCCGCTCTCTGGAAACACCATATATTTT
TRBV10-3,TRBD1,TRBJ1-1,once,CASRGPTEAFF,TGTGCATCCAGGGGGCCCACTGAAGCTTTCTTT
TRBV20-1,NA,TRBJ2-1,once,CSAELYNEQFF,TGCAGTGCCGAACTATACAATGAGCAGTTCTTC
TRBV28,NA,TRBJ2-3,NA,CASSLSLFPRDTTDTQYF,TGTGCCAGCAGTTTATCCCTATTTCCTCGGGACACCACAGATACGCAGTATTTT
TRBV28,NA,TRBJ2-5,NA,CASTGQETQYF,TGTGCCAGCACAGGCCAAGAGACCCAGTACTTC
TRBV19,TRBD2,TRBJ2-3,NA,CASSSRTSGATDTQYF,TGTGCCAGTAGTTCCCGAACTAGCGGGGCGACAGATACGCAGTATTTT
TRBV30,TRBD1,TRBJ1-5,NA,CAYTRDRTDQPQHF,TGTGCCTACACCCGGGACAGGACGGATCAGCCCCAGCATTTT
TRBV6-6,TRBD1,TRBJ1-1,NA,CASSYSDRGATAFF,TGTGCCAGCAGTTACTCGGACAGGGGAGCTACAGCTTTCTTT
TRBV15,NA,TRBJ2-1,NA,CATNPVGSNEQFF,TGTGCCACCAACCCAGTCGGGAGCAATGAGCAGTTCTTC
TRBV4-3,TRBD2,TRBJ2-7,NA,CASSHNSGGGYEQYF,TGCGCCAGCAGCCATAATTCGGGGGGAGGCTACGAGCAGTACTTC
TRBV4-1,NA,TRBJ1-2,NA,CASSQVGVGGYTF,TGCGCCAGCAGCCAAGTAGGGGTTGGGGGCTACACCTTC
TRBV2,TRBD1,TRBJ2-6,NA,CASRLGQGLAGANVLTF,TGTGCCAGCCGCCTGGGACAGGGGTTGGCCGGGGCCAACGTCCTGACTTTC
TRBV7-7,TRBD2,TRBJ2-1,NA,CASSLGAGAGNEQFF,TGTGCTAGCAGCTTAGGGGCGGGAGCCGGTAATGAGCAGTTCTTC
TRBV4-1,TRBD2,TRBJ2-3,NA,CASSPAGGLSYTDTQYF,TGCGCCAGCAGCCCGGCGGGGGGACTCTCCTACACAGATACGCAGTATTTT
TRBV30,NA,TRBJ2-2,NA,CAWSIGHNTGELFF,TGTGCCTGGAGTATAGGACACAACACCGGGGAGCTGTTTTTT
TRBV9,TRBD1,TRBJ1-2,NA,CASSVDDRGTGYGYTF,TGTGCCAGCAGCGTAGACGATAGAGGGACAGGCTATGGCTACACCTTC
TRBV28,NA,TRBJ1-5,NA,CASVRGDQPQHF,TGTGCCAGTGTCAGGGGAGATCAGCCCCAGCATTTT
TRBV19,TRBD1,TRBJ1-5,once,CASVKTGFEFSNQPQHF,TGTGCCAGTGTAAAGACAGGGTTTGAGTTTAGCAATCAGCCCCAGCATTTT
TRBV9,TRBD2,TRBJ2-3,NA,CASSPVAGGGTDTQYF,TGTGCCAGCAGCCCGGTGGCGGGGGGTGGCACAGATACGCAGTATTTT
TRBV28,NA,TRBJ1-1,NA,CASTVKSTEAFF,TGTGCCAGCACGGTTAAGAGCACTGAAGCTTTCTTT
TRBV4-1,NA,TRBJ1-5,NA,CASSQDISQPQHF,TGCGCCAGCAGCCAAGATATCTCCCAGCCCCAGCATTTT
TRBV4-1,TRBD2,TRBJ2-4,once,CASSPGLASGGAKNIQYF,TGCGCCAGCAGCCCGGGACTAGCGAGTGGAGGGGCCAAAAACATTCAGTACTTC
TRBV5-1,TRBD1,TRBJ2-7,few,CASSYNDRVEYEQYF,TGCGCCAGCAGTTACAACGACAGGGTCGAGTACGAGCAGTACTTC
TRBV7-6,TRBD1,TRBJ1-2,NA,CASSPRGGTGNGYTF,TGTGCCAGCAGCCCCAGGGGAGGGACAGGGAATGGCTACACCTTC
TRBV19,NA,TRBJ2-5,NA,CASSIGRAQETQYF,TGTGCCAGTAGTATCGGCAGGGCTCAAGAGACCCAGTACTTC
TRBV5-6,NA,TRBJ2-7,NA,CASSFSFVDGGDVYEQYF,TGTGCCAGCAGCTTCTCTTTCGTGGACGGAGGAGATGTGTACGAGCAGTACTTC
TRBV7-6,NA,TRBJ1-3,NA,CASSEQTVESGNTIYF,TGTGCCAGCAGCGAACAGACGGTTGAATCTGGAAACACCATATATTTT
TRBV19,NA,TRBJ2-7,NA,CASSTYPRGTGSNEQYF,TGTGCCAGTAGTACGTATCCCCGGGGGACTGGATCGAACGAGCAGTACTTC
TRBV6-5,TRBD1,TRBJ1-3,NA,CASQGAGGNTIYF,TGTGCCAGCCAGGGGGCAGGTGGAAACACCATATATTTT
TRBV15,NA,TRBJ1-6,NA,CATTSGLGSVYNSPLHF,TGTGCCACCACGTCGGGATTAGGGTCAGTTTATAATTCACCCCTCCACTTT
TRBV28,NA,TRBJ2-7,NA,CASSGRQGYPYEQYF,TGTGCCAGCAGTGGGCGGCAGGGATACCCCTACGAGCAGTACTTC
TRBV3-1/TRBV3-2,TRBD1,TRBJ2-7,NA,CASSQDLGGRGEQYF,TGTGCCAGCAGCCAAGATTTAGGGGGCCGGGGCGAGCAGTACTTC
TRBV7-8,NA,TRBJ1-1,NA,CASSLGGFTEAFF,TGTGCCAGCAGCTTGGGCGGGTTCACTGAAGCTTTCTTT
TRBV4-1,NA,TRBJ2-5,NA,CASSQDLSRTRETQYF,TGCGCCAGCAGCCAAGATCTATCCCGGACTCGAGAGACCCAGTACTTC
TRBV5-4,NA,TRBJ2-1,NA,CASRLEPRQGGNEQFF,TGTGCCAGCAGACTTGAGCCTAGGCAGGGGGGCAATGAGCAGTTCTTC
TRBV6-2/TRBV6-3,NA,TRBJ2-2,NA,CASSPQREYTGELFF,TGTGCCAGCAGCCCCCAGAGGGAATACACCGGGGAGCTGTTTTTT
TRBV28,TRBD1,TRBJ1-2,NA,CASSHSPDRDYGYTF,TGTGCCAGCAGTCACTCCCCGGACAGGGACTATGGCTACACCTTC
TRBV7-9,NA,TRBJ2-7,NA,CASSYPRGSYEQYF,TGTGCCAGCAGTTACCCGCGCGGGTCCTACGAGCAGTACTTC
TRBV7-3,TRBD1,TRBJ2-7,NA,CASSLDRGAEQYF,TGTGCCAGCAGCTTAGACAGGGGGGCCGAGCAGTACTTC
TRBV6-5,TRBD1,TRBJ1-5,few,CASSYSRGRQPQHF,TGTGCCAGCAGTTACTCCAGGGGGCGACAGCCCCAGCATTTT
TRBV10-3,TRBD2,TRBJ2-5,NA,CAISDRLAGAETQYF,TGTGCCATCAGTGACCGACTAGCGGGCGCAGAGACCCAGTACTTC
TRBV12-3/TRBV12-4,NA,TRBJ1-1,NA,CASSLSGGTEAFF,TGTGCCAGCAGTTTAAGCGGGGGCACTGAAGCTTTCTTT
TRBV7-2,NA,TRBJ2-1,NA,CASSPPWGDPHNEQFF,TGTGCCAGCAGCCCCCCCTGGGGGGACCCTCACAATGAGCAGTTCTTC
TRBV2,NA,TRBJ1-5,NA,CASSRRDFDQPQHF,TGTGCCAGCTCGCGGAGGGATTTCGATCAGCCCCAGCATTTT